This entry lists 28 T cell receptor beta chains sequenced from one sample in a study of blood T cell repertoires in COVID-19. Using immunoSEQ multiplex PCR, the repertoire was profiled, and TCRdb retains in-frame clones only, with some absent. The profile shows some 190,000 clones, over 75% of them singletons. Sample: peripheral blood. Receptor source: a man aged 55 to 70 with acute or convalescent COVID-19.

The rearrangement uses TRBV15 and TRBJ1-5; 10 bases line up with TRBD1. V shed 3 bases, J shed 4 bases, and the junction held 3 bases outside the gene matches. The germline CDR1 and CDR2 sequences are LNHNV and YYDKDF (reference sequence). The CDR3 totals 15 residues. The CDR3 DNA reads as TGTGCCACCAGCAGCGGACAGGGGGGAAATCAGCCCCAGCATTTT. Residues: CATSSGQGGNQPQHF.

This clone was detected only a few times. The V and J genes are TRBV19 and TRBJ2-1; 12 bases are a match to TRBD2. The CDR3 spans 14 residues. V dropped 6 bases and J dropped 7; count of bases not matched to a gene: 4. Germline loops: CDR1 LNHDA, CDR2 SQIVND (reference sequence). Here the CDR3 DNA reads TGTGCCAGTAGCACTAGCGGGAGGCAAAATGAGCAGTTCTTC. This translates into CASSTSGRQNEQFF.

The V and J genes are TRBV10-3 and TRBJ2-3, with 10 bases identical to TRBD2. Germline assignment: CDR1 ENHRY and CDR2 SYGVKD. This CDR3 comprises 16 residues. Trimming removed 4 bases from V and 4 bases from J; junction bases left unmatched: 8. CDR3 sequence: CAISVSSGSISDTQYF. The CDR3 DNA is TGTGCCATCAGTGTTTCTAGCGGGAGTATTTCAGATACGCAGTATTTT.

This clone was recorded only once. The chain couples TRBV4-3 to TRBJ2-5; 10 bases line up with TRBD2. V shed 4 bases, J shed 4 bases, and the junction held 6 bases outside the gene matches. This CDR3 has 15 amino acids. The germline V gene encodes CDR1 LGHNA and CDR2 YSLEER. The CDR3 nucleotides are TGCGCCAGCAGCCGCGGACTAGCGGCTGGAGAGACCCAGTACTTC. Amino acid sequence: CASSRGLAAGETQYF.

The chain combines TRBV19 with TRBJ1-6; D perhaps matches TRBD1 (5 bases). Between the trimmed V and J ends, which lost 6 bases and 10 bases, there was a span of 19 bases. This CDR3 is 15 amino acids long. Looked up from germline, CDR1 is LNHDA and CDR2 is SQIVND (reference sequence). CDR3 in DNA: TGTGCCAGTAGGACCGGGACTCAAGGCGGCTCACCCCTCCACTTT. Protein product: CASRTGTQGGSPLHF.

The genes are TRBV27 and TRBJ1-5; TRBD1 matches 10 bases. V trimming: 5 bases; J trimming: 2 bases; junction bases outside the gene matches: 3. The CDR3 has 15 residues. Germline lookup yields CDR1 MNHEY and CDR2 SMNVEV (reference sequence). CDR3 sequence (DNA): TGTGCCAGCAGTGCCGGGACAGGGGGCAATCAGCCCCAGCATTTT. Its protein is CASSAGTGGNQPQHF.

This clone was seen just once. The genes are TRBV12-2 and TRBJ2-1; the table's D call, TRBD2, was not checked against the DNA. TRBV12-2 is listed as a pseudogene. The CDR3 has 17 amino acids. The CDR3 region has the DNA TGTGCAAGTCGCCGCTTCCCGGGACTAGCGGGAGAAAATGAGCAGTTCTTC. Its protein is CASRRFPGLAGENEQFF.

CDR3 in DNA: TGTGCCAGCAGCTTGAGGGGACAAGCGAGAAATTCACCCCTCCACTTT. Protein: CASSLRGQARNSPLHF. The V call is TRBV5-6, the J call TRBJ1-6; possibly TRBD1 for D (6 bases). CDR3 length: 16 residues. The V and J ends lost 1 base and 7 bases respectively, with 15 bases between them. CDR1 and CDR2 (germline): SGHDT, YYEEEE.

The chain recombines TRBV2 with TRBJ1-2; D unresolved. The CDR3 is made up of 13 amino acids. Deletions cut 2 bases from V and 8 bases from J, with 12 bases between. CDR1 is SNHLY, CDR2 FYNNEI, per germline. The CDR3 here is CASSESGGPGYTF. CDR3 DNA sequence: TGTGCCAGCAGTGAATCGGGAGGGCCCGGCTACACCTTC. Drawing the rest from reference TRBV2 and TRBJ1-2, the complete variable domain is EPEVTQTPSHQVTQMGQEVILRCVPISNHLYFYWYRQILGQKVEFLVSFYNNEISEKSEIFDDQFSVERPDGSNFTLKIRSTKLEDSAMYFCASSESGGPGYTFGSGTRLTVV.

The chain recombines TRBV6-5 with TRBJ2-3, with 7 bases fitting TRBD2. V lost 6 bases and J lost 8; bases outside the gene matches: 5. In germline, CDR1 is MNHEY, CDR2 SVGAGI. The CDR3 is made up of 12 amino acids. Written as DNA, the CDR3 is TGTGCCAGCAGGGGGGGGAGCAGTACGCAGTATTTT. Protein product: CASRGGSSTQYF.

The chain employs TRBV18 and TRBJ1-6, with 11 bases aligning to TRBD1. CDR3 length: 16 amino acids. The V gene's germline CDR1 is KGHSH and CDR2 LQKENI. V was pared by 2 bases and J by 7 bases, with 4 bases of the junction left unmatched. Here the CDR3 reads CASSPIGQGANSPLHF. The DNA of the CDR3 is TGTGCCAGCTCACCAATCGGACAGGGGGCAAATTCACCCCTCCACTTT.

The V gene is TRBV7-2, the J gene TRBJ2-3, with TRBD2 identical over 10 bases. This CDR3 is built from 16 residues. V shed 0 bases, J shed 3 bases, and the junction held 3 bases outside the gene matches. Per germline, CDR1 SGHTA and CDR2 FQGNSA. The CDR3 spells CASSLAPLAGTDTQYF. CDR3 coding DNA: TGTGCCAGCAGCTTAGCCCCACTAGCGGGAACAGATACGCAGTATTTT.

The CDR3 loop is CASSQELAGLYEQYF. Here the CDR3 DNA reads TGTGCCAGCAGCCAAGAACTAGCGGGATTGTACGAGCAGTACTTC. The chain combines TRBV4-2 with TRBJ2-7; TRBD2 aligns across 10 bases. CDR3 size: 15 residues. Germline assignment: CDR1 LGHNA and CDR2 YNFKEQ. Losses at the gene ends were 0 bases for V and 4 bases for J; bases not matched to a gene: 3.

The gene calls are TRBV24-1 and TRBJ2-2; 7 bases are shared with TRBD1. Losses at the gene ends were 4 bases for V and 1 base for J; bases not matched to a gene: 2. This CDR3 is built from 15 residues. CDR1 and CDR2 from the germline V gene are KGHDR and SFDVKD. The CDR3 DNA reads as TGTGCCACCAGTGAAGGGACAGTGAACACCGGGGAGCTGTTTTTT. Translated: CATSEGTVNTGELFF.

The V gene is TRBV6-6, the J gene TRBJ2-1, with TRBD2 identical over 11 bases. V was clipped by 7 bases and J by 5 bases; unmatched bases: 7. Germline CDR1 reads MNHNY; CDR2 reads SVGAGI (reference sequence). This CDR3 has 15 amino acids. For the CDR3, the DNA is TGTGCCAGCATCCCTGGGACTAGCGGCAACAATGAGCAGTTCTTC. Amino acid sequence: CASIPGTSGNNEQFF.

This clone was recorded at least ten times. CDR3 residues: CASTTGASYNSPLHF. The CDR3 DNA follows: TGCGCCAGTACGACAGGGGCCTCCTATAATTCACCCCTCCACTTT. The chain joins TRBV5-1 to TRBJ1-6; 8 positions agree with TRBD1. V gave up 8 bases and J gave up 0 bases; unmatched junction bases: 4. This CDR3 has 15 residues. Germline CDR1 is SGHRS and CDR2 is YFSETQ.

This sequence joins TRBV18 and TRBJ1-2; D gene unclear. CDR1 is KGHSH and CDR2 is LQKENI in the germline V gene. Trimming removed 10 bases from V and 1 base from J, with 16 bases in between. The CDR3 has 14 amino acids. As DNA, the CDR3 is TGTGCCACAGCTGAAAGGAGCCATAACTATGGCTACACCTTC. This sequence encodes CATAERSHNYGYTF.

This sequence joins TRBV7-9 and TRBJ2-7; TRBD1 matches 7 bases. J gave up 3 bases and V 10 bases, and 18 bases lay outside the gene matches. CDR3 length: 16 amino acids. Germline CDR1 is SEHNR and CDR2 is FQNEAQ (reference sequence). CDR3 bases: TGTGCCACCGACACCCTCCCCAGGGGGTCTGGCTACGAGCAGTACTTC. Encoded protein: CATDTLPRGSGYEQYF.

This clone has a handful of counts. This chain uses TRBV24-1 with TRBJ2-2; 15 bases match TRBD2. The ends lost 3 bases at V and 3 bases at J; junction bases unmatched: 4. Germline V gene sequence: CDR1 KGHDR, CDR2 SFDVKD. The CDR3 loop spans 18 amino acids. The CDR3 loop reads CATSDAGTSGRYTGELFF. The CDR3 DNA reads TGTGCCACCAGTGATGCCGGGACTAGCGGGAGGTACACCGGGGAGCTGTTTTTT.

The rearrangement joins TRBV5-4 to TRBJ2-1, with TRBD2 identical over 7 bases. The V gene end was trimmed by 3 bases and the J gene end by 15 bases; junction bases not matched to a gene: 12. Looked up from germline, CDR1 is SGHNT and CDR2 is YYREEE (reference sequence). The CDR3 is made up of 13 amino acids. CDR3 protein: CASSSTTSAQWFF. CDR3 DNA sequence: TGTGCCAGCAGCTCCACCACTAGCGCCCAGTGGTTCTTC.

The chain combines TRBV19 with TRBJ1-6, with 8 bases matching TRBD1. CDR1 and CDR2 (germline): LNHDA, SQIVND (reference sequence). V gave up 3 bases and J gave up 9 bases; unmatched junction bases: 10. This CDR3 is 16 amino acids long. CDR3 nucleotides: TGTGCCAGTAGTATCCTCCGGACAGGGATGAGTTCACCCCTCCACTTT. Translated, it gives CASSILRTGMSSPLHF.

The chain recombines TRBV18 with TRBJ2-3, with 13 bases that match TRBD2. V was pared by 1 base and J by 4 bases, with 8 bases of the junction left unmatched. This CDR3 is 18 amino acids long. Per germline, CDR1 KGHSH and CDR2 LQKENI. CDR3 protein: CASSPRTSGGSQADTQYF. Here the CDR3 DNA reads TGTGCCAGCTCACCACGGACTAGCGGGGGCTCGCAGGCAGATACGCAGTATTTT.

The chain has TRBV5-4 and TRBJ2-2; 7 bases fit TRBD1. Trimming at V came to 4 bases and at J to 9 bases, leaving 15 bases not matched to a gene. The CDR3 has 16 amino acids. CDR1 and CDR2 from the germline V gene are SGHNT and YYREEE (reference sequence). CDR3 amino acids: CASSETGAGAPRELFF. The DNA of the CDR3 is TGTGCCAGCAGCGAAACAGGGGCTGGGGCACCTCGGGAGCTGTTTTTT.

This CDR3 is CATCSGRYNEQFF. CDR3 in DNA: TGTGCCACCTGCTCGGGAAGGTACAATGAGCAGTTCTTC. The rearrangement joins TRBV12-3 or TRBV12-4 to TRBJ2-1; tentative D call: TRBD2 (5 bases). This CDR3 comprises 13 residues. V gave up 10 bases and J gave up 4 bases, with 14 bases separating them.

The CDR3 coding sequence is TGTGCCAGCAGTTTGGACAGGGGGGGTGGTCAGCCCCAGCATTTT. Protein product: CASSLDRGGGQPQHF. The J gene is TRBJ1-5, the V gene TRBV6-6; 10 bases are shared with TRBD1. V lost 4 bases to trimming and J lost 6 bases; unmatched junction nucleotides: 6. The germline V gene has CDR1 MNHNY and CDR2 SVGAGI (reference sequence). The CDR3 contains 15 residues.

DNA of the CDR3: TGTGCCAGCAGCCCGGCGGGTACCCCGGGTGCTGAGCAGTTCTTC. Translation gives CASSPAGTPGAEQFF. This chain uses TRBV9 with TRBJ2-1, with a possible D match to TRBD2 (5 bases). The CDR3 has 15 residues. Trimming pared 4 bases from V and 9 bases from J, leaving 20 bases between. Germline V gene lookup returns CDR1 SGDLS and CDR2 YYNGEE.

V gene TRBV6-5 combines with J gene TRBJ2-7; TRBD1 matches 11 bases. Germline CDR1 MNHEY, CDR2 SVGAGI. V lost 4 bases, J lost 4 bases, and 6 bases stayed unmatched. The CDR3 sequence is 15 residues long. The CDR3 protein is CASSSQDRGRYEQYF. In DNA, the CDR3 is TGTGCCAGCAGTTCCCAGGACAGGGGGCGGTACGAGCAGTACTTC.

The V gene is TRBV28, the J gene TRBJ1-3, with 8 bases that match TRBD1. The CDR3 has 15 residues. V shed 5 bases, J shed 0 bases, and the junction held 3 bases outside the gene matches. Germline V gives CDR1 MDHEN, CDR2 SYDVKM. The CDR3: CASSLDRDSGNTIYF. DNA for the CDR3: TGTGCCAGCAGTCTGGACAGGGACTCTGGAAACACCATATATTTT.